The 9 T cell receptor beta chains reported below all come from one sample, sequenced in a study of cytomegalovirus exposure and HLA in healthy donors. PCR amplification relied on 60 Vbeta primers (plus 13 Jbeta primers). TCRdb keeps only in-frame clones here, not all; method: immunoSEQ multiplex PCR. The top ten hold around 3.6% of the sample, which has about 120,000 clones, around 80% seen once. Sequences were obtained from PBMCs. The receptors come from a man aged 25 to 45 in good health and CMV-seronegative.

This clone is a singleton in its sample. The CDR3 spells CASRDGQGNGGYTF. CDR3 in DNA: TGTGCCAGCAGAGACGGACAGGGAAATGGAGGCTACACCTTC. The rearrangement uses TRBV6-1 and TRBJ1-2; 8 nucleotides agree with TRBD1. Unmatched junction bases numbered 11, after V lost 6 bases and J lost 8 bases. Germline V gene lookup returns CDR1 MNHNS and CDR2 SASEGT. The CDR3 has 14 amino acids.

This clone appeared a few times. This sequence joins TRBV29-1 and TRBJ1-1; D uncertain. The CDR3 spans 12 residues. Germline CDR1 SQVTM, CDR2 ANQGSEA. Deletions cut 6 bases from V and 1 base from J, with 9 bases between. The CDR3 coding sequence is TGCAGCGTGCAACAGAAGAACACTGAAGCTTTCTTT. Residues: CSVQQKNTEAFF.

This clone was seen only once. The chain carries TRBV5-1 and TRBJ1-1; 7 bases are shared with TRBD1. V gave up 4 bases and J gave up 0 bases; unmatched junction bases: 12. This CDR3 comprises 17 residues. Germline CDR1 is SGHRS and CDR2 is YFSETQ. The CDR3 coding sequence is TGCGCCAGCAGCCACCGACAGGGATCGGGGATGAACACTGAAGCTTTCTTT. It is translated as CASSHRQGSGMNTEAFF.

This rearrangement joins TRBV28 to TRBJ1-6, with 9 bases lining up with TRBD1. The ends lost 1 base at V and 1 base at J; junction bases unmatched: 2. Germline CDR1 and CDR2: MDHEN and SYDVKM. The CDR3 is made up of 17 amino acids. CDR3 coding DNA: TGTGCCAGCAGTTTATACGGGACAGGGTCCTATAATTCACCCCTCCACTTT. Translating gives CASSLYGTGSYNSPLHF.

The CDR3 protein is CASSPPAGAPYNEQFF. As DNA, the CDR3 is TGTGCCAGCTCACCCCCCGCAGGGGCCCCCTACAATGAGCAGTTCTTC. V and J are TRBV18 and TRBJ2-1, with a possible D match to TRBD1 (6 bases). The CDR3 loop spans 16 amino acids. V gave up 3 bases and J gave up 2 bases, with 14 bases separating them. The germline V gene encodes CDR1 KGHSH and CDR2 LQKENI.

The chain has TRBV15 and TRBJ1-4; possibly TRBD1 for D (6 bases). Trimming took off 3 bases at V and 5 bases at J, with 13 bases between the two ends. This CDR3 is 15 amino acids long. CDR1 is LNHNV and CDR2 is YYDKDF in the germline V gene (reference sequence). In DNA, the CDR3 is TGTGCCACCAGCAGGGGGGTCCAGGGGAATGAAAAACTGTTTTTT. It codes for CATSRGVQGNEKLFF. Together with reference TRBV15 and TRBJ1-4, the CDR3 gives the full variable domain: DAMVIQNPRYQVTQFGKPVTLSCSQTLNHNVMYWYQQKSSQAPKLLFHYYDKDFNNEADTPDNFQSRRPNTSFCFLDIRSPGLGDTAMYLCATSRGVQGNEKLFFGSGTQLSVL.

V usage is TRBV29-1 and J usage is TRBJ2-3, with D possibly being TRBD1 (5 bases). V lost 7 bases and J lost 2, with 13 bases in between. The CDR3 runs to 13 residues. CDR1 is SQVTM, CDR2 ANQGSEA, per germline. Here the CDR3 reads CSARDSYTDTQYF. Here the CDR3 DNA reads TGCAGCGCCCGAGACAGTTACACAGATACGCAGTATTTT.

This clone has just a few counts. The rearrangement uses TRBV5-6 and TRBJ2-2; 11 nucleotides agree with TRBD2. V lost 4 bases, J lost 8 bases, and 13 bases stayed unmatched. The germline gives CDR1 SGHDT, CDR2 YYEEEE. The length of the CDR3 is 17 residues. CDR3 nucleotide sequence: TGTGCCAGCAGCGCAACTAGCGGGGGACTAACCTCTGGGGAGCTGTTTTTT. Its protein product is CASSATSGGLTSGELFF.

This clone was detected once. This chain uses TRBV5-8 with TRBJ1-5; 9 nucleotides line up with TRBD1. Trimming at V came to 7 bases and at J to 5 bases, leaving 10 bases not matched to a gene. This CDR3 is built from 15 residues. Germline V gene lookup returns CDR1 SGHTS and CDR2 YDEGEE. The chain's CDR3 is CASARYRGLYQPQHF. CDR3 DNA: TGTGCCAGCGCCCGATACAGGGGGCTTTATCAGCCCCAGCATTTT.